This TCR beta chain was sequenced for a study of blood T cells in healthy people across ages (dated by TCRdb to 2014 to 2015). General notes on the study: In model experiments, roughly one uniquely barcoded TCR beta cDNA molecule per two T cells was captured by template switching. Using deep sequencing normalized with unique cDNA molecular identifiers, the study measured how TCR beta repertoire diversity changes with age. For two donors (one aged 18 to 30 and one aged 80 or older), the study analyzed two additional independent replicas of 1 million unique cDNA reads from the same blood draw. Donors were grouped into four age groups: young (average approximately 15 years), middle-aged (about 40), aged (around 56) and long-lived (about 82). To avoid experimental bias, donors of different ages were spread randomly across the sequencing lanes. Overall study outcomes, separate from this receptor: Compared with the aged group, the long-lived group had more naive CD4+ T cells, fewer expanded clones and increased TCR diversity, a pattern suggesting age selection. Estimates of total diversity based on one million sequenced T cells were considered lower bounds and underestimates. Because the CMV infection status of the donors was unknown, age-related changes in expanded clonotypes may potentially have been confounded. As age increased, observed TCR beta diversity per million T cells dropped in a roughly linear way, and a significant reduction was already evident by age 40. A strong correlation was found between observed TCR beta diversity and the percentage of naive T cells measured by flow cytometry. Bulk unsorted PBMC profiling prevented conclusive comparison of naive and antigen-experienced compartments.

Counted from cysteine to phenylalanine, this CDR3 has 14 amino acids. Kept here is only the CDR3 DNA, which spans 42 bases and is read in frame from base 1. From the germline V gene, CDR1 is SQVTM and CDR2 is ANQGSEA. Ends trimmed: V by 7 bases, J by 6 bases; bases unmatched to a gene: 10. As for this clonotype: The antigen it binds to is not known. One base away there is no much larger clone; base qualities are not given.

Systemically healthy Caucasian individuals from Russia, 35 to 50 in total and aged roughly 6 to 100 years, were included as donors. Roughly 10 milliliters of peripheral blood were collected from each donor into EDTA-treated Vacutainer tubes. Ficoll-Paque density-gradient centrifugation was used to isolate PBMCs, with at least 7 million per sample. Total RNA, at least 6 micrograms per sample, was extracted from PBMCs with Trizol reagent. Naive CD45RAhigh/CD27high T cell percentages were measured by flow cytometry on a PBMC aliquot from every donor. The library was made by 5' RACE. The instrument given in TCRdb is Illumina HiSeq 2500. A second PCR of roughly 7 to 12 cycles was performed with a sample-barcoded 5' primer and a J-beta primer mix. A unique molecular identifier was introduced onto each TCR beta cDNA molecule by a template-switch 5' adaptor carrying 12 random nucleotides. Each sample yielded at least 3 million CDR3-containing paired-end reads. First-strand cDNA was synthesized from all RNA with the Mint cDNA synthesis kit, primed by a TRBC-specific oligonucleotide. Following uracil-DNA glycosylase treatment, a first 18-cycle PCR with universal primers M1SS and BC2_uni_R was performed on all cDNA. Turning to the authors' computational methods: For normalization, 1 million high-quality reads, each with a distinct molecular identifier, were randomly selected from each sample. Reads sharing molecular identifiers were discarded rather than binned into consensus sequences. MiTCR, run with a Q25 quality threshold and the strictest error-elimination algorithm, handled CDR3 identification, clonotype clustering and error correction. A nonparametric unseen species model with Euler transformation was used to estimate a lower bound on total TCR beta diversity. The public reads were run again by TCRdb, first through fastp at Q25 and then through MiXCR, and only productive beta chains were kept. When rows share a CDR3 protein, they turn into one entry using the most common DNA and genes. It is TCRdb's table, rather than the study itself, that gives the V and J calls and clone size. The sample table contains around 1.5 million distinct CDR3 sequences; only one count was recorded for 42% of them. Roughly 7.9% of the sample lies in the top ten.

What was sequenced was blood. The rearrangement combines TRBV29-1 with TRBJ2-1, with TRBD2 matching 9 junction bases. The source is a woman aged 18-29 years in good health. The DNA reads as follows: TGCAGCGCATCAATAGCGGGAGAAGGCAATGAGCAGTTCTTC. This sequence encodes CSASIAGEGNEQFF.